The sequence of this T cell receptor (beta chain) was determined in a study of blood T cell repertoires in COVID-19. Study context: The origin of the acute and convalescent COVID-19 samples was the United States, Italy and Spain. PBMCs, B-cell-depleted T cells, or T cells were the source of the cDNA or gDNA that made up the material.

Original analysis: Estimated nucleated cell counts came from reference gene primer amplification. The data were produced by immunoSEQ multiplex PCR, yet TCRdb's version contains in-frame clones alone and is incomplete. That table furnishes V, J and clone size, whereas the DNA furnished D and trimming. Of 51,000 or so clones in the sample, nearly 90% were seen once. Input material: peripheral blood. This TCR came from a man at least 80 years old with active or convalescent COVID-19.

The CDR3 DNA sequence: TGTGCCAGCAGCCAAGATGGGTACAGGGGGATGTACGAGCAGTACTTC. It yields the protein CASSQDGYRGMYEQYF. The chain carries TRBV4-2 and TRBJ2-7, with 8 bases that match TRBD1. Germline CDR1 and CDR2: LGHNA and YNFKEQ. Trimming cost V 0 bases and J 4 bases; bases outside gene matches: 8. This CDR3 is built from 16 residues.